This T cell receptor beta chain was sequenced during a study of blood T cell repertoires in COVID-19 (dated by TCRdb to the early 2020s). Turning to the overall study: The collaborator samples originated in the United States, Italy and Spain and spanned the acute and convalescent phases of COVID-19. The prospective study material was composed of cDNA or gDNA derived from T cells, B-cell-depleted T cells, or PBMCs. Where available, HLA class I and class II types were obtained from metadata supplied by the sample provider rather than from assay-based typing. A de-identified subject ID, COVID-19 status, age in years and sex were almost always included in the sample metadata. The repertoires were released in a freely available public database intended as a resource for research on the immune response to SARS-CoV-2. The dataset comprised deeply sampled blood TCRbeta repertoires from subjects exposed to, actively infected with, or recovered from COVID-19. Samples were obtained from the ongoing ImmuneRACE study (first 160 participants) and from over 1,000 subjects provided by 6 global collaborators. Beyond this particular receptor, the publication reports: The amount of clinical and demographic metadata varied by source and participant and was provided uncurated.

At the junction V is shortened by 5 bases and J by 4 bases, with 15 bases in between. Including cysteine and phenylalanine, the CDR3 has 14 amino acids. Here the CDR3 DNA is all that survives: 42 bases in frame from base 1. CDR1 MNHEY and CDR2 SMNVEV were looked up in the germline V gene (reference sequence). On this clone: There is no known antigen for this receptor. One base away there is no much larger clone; base qualities are not given.

The immunoSEQ Assay, a bias-controlled multiplex PCR, was used to amplify TCRbeta CDR3 regions from genomic DNA. Concerning the study's data processing: The number of nucleated cells in each sample was estimated from the amplification of reference gene primers within the assay. To quantify the absolute abundance of each unique TCRbeta CDR3 rearrangement, sequence reads were collapsed and filtered. For each sample, productive Simpson clonality was calculated by taking the square root of Simpson's diversity index across productive rearrangements. Imported from immuneACCESS, the table was reduced by TCRdb to in-frame sequences with V and J called. These copies leave out some clones; in studies compared against another copy, an unresolved V gene accounts for under half, and the cause of the remainder is not known. That table gives V, J and clone size, and the DNA gave D and trimming. Across this sample there are about 320,000 clones, with roughly 85% seen only once. Under 2% of the sample comes from the top ten.

Participants in the prospective study were enrolled through a virtual design, were aged roughly 18 to 100 years, and lived in 24 United States geographic areas. To assign participants to cohorts, the prospective study relied on clinical history that participants themselves reported in a screening survey and a study questionnaire. Exposed participants were defined as having been in contact with someone with a PCR-confirmed or clinician-diagnosed COVID-19 case within 2 weeks of study entry. In the prospective study, whole blood, serum and a nasopharyngeal or oropharyngeal swab were collected from each participant by mobile phlebotomists. Prospective study participants could optionally give additional blood draws and questionnaires over an approximately 2-month period. Blood samples from the prospective study were shipped frozen or at room temperature prior to DNA extraction.

The chain is assembled from TRBV27 and TRBJ2-7; the D gene is perhaps TRBD1, from 6 matching bases. The clonotype was recovered from a woman in her 30s who had been exposed to COVID-19. Material for sequencing was PBMCs or T cells enriched from blood (not recorded which). The CDR3 protein: CASSVRGRRYEQYF. In nucleotide form, the sequence is TGTGCCAGCAGTGTCAGGGGCCGGCGGTACGAGCAGTACTTC.